These T cell receptor beta chains were read from a single sample in a study of blood T cell repertoires in COVID-19. This table comes from immunoSEQ multiplex PCR, and its TCRdb copy is limited to in-frame clones, with some not included. The sample shows about 180,000 clones, about 91% of them seen only once. Source material: peripheral blood. These receptors were collected from a woman in her thirties with acute or convalescent COVID-19. The CDR3 runs from the conserved cysteine through the conserved F or W. D genes are given only for firm matches. Clone size is shown for a subset of rows, as once, few, many or a class of expanded clone.

j_call	v_call	d_call	clone_size	cdr3_nt	cdr3_aa
TRBJ1-2	TRBV9	TRBD1	-	TGTGCCAGCAGCGCGGGACAGGGGGGATATGGCTACACCTTC	CASSAGQGGYGYTF
TRBJ1-2	TRBV15	TRBD1	-	TGTGCCACCAGCAGAGAAGGGACAGGGGGTATGGTCTATGGCTACACCTTC	CATSREGTGGMVYGYTF
TRBJ2-7	TRBV15	-	-	TGTGCCACCCGGGCGGGGGCCGGCGGGGGAGAGCAGTACTTC	CATRAGAGGGEQYF
TRBJ1-1	TRBV9	-	-	TGTGCCAGCAGCGTAGGGCCCGCCCAGGACACTGAAGCTTTCTTT	CASSVGPAQDTEAFF
TRBJ2-7	TRBV7-9	-	once	TGTGCCGTACAAAAACAGGAAAACGAGCAGTACTTC	CAVQKQENEQYF
TRBJ2-5	TRBV11-2	-	-	TGTGCCAGCAGCTTAGAGTCCCCGTACCAAGAGACCCAGTACTTC	CASSLESPYQETQYF
TRBJ1-5	TRBV7-2	-	-	TGTGCCAGCAGCTTCTTTAGGGACAACAATCAGCCCCAGCATTTT	CASSFFRDNNQPQHF
TRBJ1-4	TRBV19	TRBD1	-	TGTGCCAGTAGTCCCTCGGGACAGGGCGATGAAAAACTGTTTTTT	CASSPSGQGDEKLFF
TRBJ2-1	TRBV2	TRBD1	-	TGTGCCAGCAGGGACAGGTTTTCCAATGAGCAGTTCTTC	CASRDRFSNEQFF
TRBJ1-2	TRBV28	-	-	TGTGCCAGCAGTTTCGTCGGGAACTATGGCTACACCTTC	CASSFVGNYGYTF
TRBJ2-7	TRBV5-4	TRBD1	-	TGTGCCAGCAGCTCCGGGACAGGGATCTACGAGCAGTACTTC	CASSSGTGIYEQYF
TRBJ2-1	TRBV19	TRBD2	-	TGTGCCAGTAGTATAGTTGGACTAGGGTACAATGAGCAGTTCTTC	CASSIVGLGYNEQFF
TRBJ2-1	TRBV6-5	TRBD2	few	TGTGCCAGCAGCAGCGGGAGGGCCTCGAGTGAGCAGTTCTTC	CASSSGRASSEQFF
TRBJ2-2	TRBV7-8	-	-	TGTGCCAGCAGCCCACGCCGGGACACCGGGGAGCTGTTTTTT	CASSPRRDTGELFF
TRBJ1-1	TRBV4-1	-	-	TGCGCCAGCAGCCGCGCGACTGAAGCTTTCTTT	CASSRATEAFF
TRBJ1-3	TRBV9	-	-	TGTGCCAGCACCCCTTGGGGAGACGCCGGAAACACCATATATTTT	CASTPWGDAGNTIYF
TRBJ2-1	TRBV13	-	-	TGTGCCAGCAGCTTATTGGGACACCGTAATGAGCAGTTCTTC	CASSLLGHRNEQFF
TRBJ2-7	TRBV5-1	-	-	TGCGCCAGCAGGGGATCCGAGGGATACGAGCAGTACTTC	CASRGSEGYEQYF
TRBJ1-3	TRBV3-1/TRBV3-2	-	once	TGTGCCAGCAGCCAAAGACAGCTAATGATCTCTGGAAACACCATATATTTT	CASSQRQLMISGNTIYF
TRBJ2-1	TRBV15	-	-	TGTGCCACCAGCAGAGATCTTGGCAGCTCCTACAATGAGCAGTTCTTC	CATSRDLGSSYNEQFF
TRBJ2-1	TRBV3-1/TRBV3-2	-	few	TGTGCCAGCAGCCAACAGAACCTTGCCTACAATGAGCAGTTCTTC	CASSQQNLAYNEQFF
TRBJ1-1	TRBV7-9	TRBD1	-	TGTGCCAGCACCCGAAGGGGGCAGGGGGAAGAAGCTTTCTTT	CASTRRGQGEEAFF
TRBJ2-7	TRBV28	-	-	TGTGCCAGCAGTTGGACAGGGAGGGGTCAGTACTTC	CASSWTGRGQYF
TRBJ2-7	TRBV5-1	-	few	TGCGCCAGCAGCTTACCCGGGACACCGAACGAGCAGTACTTC	CASSLPGTPNEQYF
TRBJ2-7	TRBV7-2	-	-	TGTGCCAGCAGCTTAGGCGGGGCAGCCTCCGAGCAGTACTTC	CASSLGGAASEQYF
TRBJ2-3	TRBV5-1	TRBD1	-	TGCGCCAGCAGCTTGCGGGGGACAGGGGGCGTCACAGATACGCAGTATTTT	CASSLRGTGGVTDTQYF
TRBJ2-1	TRBV3-1/TRBV3-2	TRBD2	-	TGTGCCAGCAGCCAAGATTCACTAGCGGGGGTTAACAATGAGCAGTTCTTC	CASSQDSLAGVNNEQFF
TRBJ2-1	TRBV28	-	-	TGTGCCAGCAGCCCCCTTTACAATGAGCAGTTCTTC	CASSPLYNEQFF
TRBJ2-3	TRBV9	-	-	TGTGCCAGCAGCGGGAAAAGCGGTGGCACAGATACGCAGTATTTT	CASSGKSGGTDTQYF
TRBJ1-2	TRBV27	TRBD1	-	TGTGCCAGCAGTGCCGGGACAGCTAACTATGGCTACACCTTC	CASSAGTANYGYTF
TRBJ2-5	TRBV19	-	-	TGTGCCAGTAGTCCCGGGAGTTCGGAGACCCAGTACTTC	CASSPGSSETQYF
TRBJ2-7	TRBV6-1	-	-	TGTGCCAGCAGTGACCCGACAGGATACGAGCAGTACTTC	CASSDPTGYEQYF
TRBJ2-6	TRBV7-9	-	-	TGTGCCAGCAGCTCCCCAACAGGGTCTGGGGCCAACGTCCTGACTTTC	CASSSPTGSGANVLTF
TRBJ1-5	TRBV5-6	-	-	TGTGCCAGCAGCTCCCAGGCGGGGGTTAGGCAGCCCCAGCATTTT	CASSSQAGVRQPQHF
TRBJ1-2	TRBV28	-	-	TGTGCCAGCAGTTTCGCGGCCTACACCTATGGCTACACCTTC	CASSFAAYTYGYTF
TRBJ2-1	TRBV29-1	TRBD2	-	TGCAGCGCTGGGGGGACTAGCGGAGCTTACGATGAGCAGTTCTTC	CSAGGTSGAYDEQFF
TRBJ1-6	TRBV25-1	-	-	TGTGCCAGCAGTGAATATGGGGGAGGGGCTAATTCACCCCTCCACTTT	CASSEYGGGANSPLHF
TRBJ1-2	TRBV21-1	-	-	TGTGCCAGCAGCGCTCTGACAGTTATTGACTACACCTTC	CASSALTVIDYTF
TRBJ1-5	TRBV19	-	-	TGTGCCAGTAGTATAGGACAGGTGATGATTCAGCCCCAGCATTTT	CASSIGQVMIQPQHF
TRBJ1-4	TRBV5-4	TRBD1	-	TGTGCCAGCAGCTTGGAGGGGGCACATGAAAAACTGTTTTTT	CASSLEGAHEKLFF
TRBJ2-6	TRBV5-8	-	-	TGTGCCAGCAGCTTGGGCAGGGGTAGATCTGGGGCCAACGTCCTGACTTTC	CASSLGRGRSGANVLTF
TRBJ2-7	TRBV5-1	-	once	TGCGCCAGCAGCCTGTACCTCGTCCAGACCTACGAGCAGTACTTC	CASSLYLVQTYEQYF
TRBJ1-5	TRBV19	TRBD1	-	TGTGCCAGTAGGAATTGGAAGGGACAGGGGTTTGATCAGCCCCAGCATTTT	CASRNWKGQGFDQPQHF
TRBJ1-1	TRBV9	-	-	TGTGCCAGCAGCGTAGCGGACTCTTCCACTGAAGCTTTCTTT	CASSVADSSTEAFF
TRBJ2-7	TRBV23-1	-	-	TGCGCCAGCAGTCAACCGAACAGGGCCTTTTACGAGCAGTACTTC	CASSQPNRAFYEQYF
TRBJ1-5	TRBV5-1	TRBD1	-	TGCGCCAGCAGCAATGGGACAGGGGCCTATCCCCAGCATTTT	CASSNGTGAYPQHF
TRBJ1-6	TRBV7-2	-	-	TGTGCCGCTAGTGAGTCGGTTGCGTCACCCCTCCACTTT	CAASESVASPLHF